Included here is one T cell receptor (beta chain) sequence, with context. Its antigen remains unidentified. Method: immunoSEQ multiplex PCR; TCRdb's copy keeps in-frame clones and lacks some. Here the sample spans about 16,000 clones, 55% to 65% being singletons. The sample originates from a study of neoadjuvant anti-PD-1 for oral cavity cancer. No culture or expansion preceded analysis of these blood cells. The CDR3 covers 15 residues. CDR1 is SGHDT, CDR2 YYEEEE, per germline. Unmatched junction bases numbered 4, after V lost 0 bases and J lost 7 bases. The study's findings and limits: Post-nivolumab, blood T cell clonality was significantly elevated in non-responders.

The specimen was PBMCs, collected before nivolumab (anti-PD-1) treatment. This chain uses TRBV5-6 with TRBJ2-1; 10 bases line up with TRBD2. The source is a person aged 40 to 85 with oral cavity squamous cell carcinoma. The CDR3 sequence: CASSLVGSGRNEQFF. Written as DNA, the CDR3 is TGTGCCAGCAGCTTGGTGGGTAGCGGGAGGAATGAGCAGTTCTTC.